Listed below are T cell receptor beta chains from one sample, sequenced in a study of blood T cell repertoires in COVID-19. Clones were read by immunoSEQ multiplex PCR, and TCRdb kept only the in-frame ones, dropping some. The table includes 150,000 to 200,000 clones, approximately 88% detected once. The sample was peripheral blood. These receptors were obtained from a woman in her twenties or thirties with acute or convalescent COVID-19. Both conserved end residues are part of each CDR3. D genes are given only for firm matches. Size is stated for part of the rows, as once, few or many counts, or as a class when the clone is expanded.

j_call v_call cdr3_length clone_size d_call cdr3_nt cdr3_aa
TRBJ2-1 TRBV28 15 - - TGTGCCAGCAGTACGGACAGCCACAGCGACAATGAGCAGTTCTTC CASSTDSHSDNEQFF
TRBJ2-1 TRBV28 11 once - TGTGCCAGCAGTTCACTCGGGAGTTGGTTCTTC CASSSLGSWFF
TRBJ2-1 TRBV5-1 14 - - TGCGCCAGCAGCTTAGGGCTAGCAGACAATGAGCAGTTCTTC CASSLGLADNEQFF
TRBJ1-1 TRBV19 15 - TRBD1 TGTGCCAGTATTACGGGGGACAGGCTGCCCACTGAAGCTTTCTTT CASITGDRLPTEAFF
TRBJ1-2 TRBV12-3/TRBV12-4 13 - TRBD1 TGTGCCAGCAGACTACAGGGGGCGGTTGGCTACACCTTC CASRLQGAVGYTF
TRBJ1-1 TRBV28 14 - TRBD1 TGTGCCAGCAGTTCAGGGGGCGAGTACACTGAAGCTTTCTTT CASSSGGEYTEAFF
TRBJ2-7 TRBV29-1 11 - - TGCAGCGTTGATACCCCCCACAGCACCCAATTC CSVDTPHSTQF
TRBJ1-5 TRBV28 13 - TRBD1 TGTGCCAGCAGCCGGGACAGGGAACAGCCCCAGCATTTT CASSRDREQPQHF
TRBJ2-7 TRBV5-6 16 once - TGTGCCAGCAGCTGGGGCGGGGCGGGCGCGTCCTACGAGCAGTACTTC CASSWGGAGASYEQYF
TRBJ2-7 TRBV5-1 14 - TRBD2 TGCGCCAGCAGCTTGACGGCGGGAGTTGTCGAGCAGTACTTC CASSLTAGVVEQYF
TRBJ2-3 TRBV11-2 18 - TRBD1 TGTGCCAGCAGCTTAGGGCTGTCTGGGCAGGGGGCTACAGATACGCAGTATTTT CASSLGLSGQGATDTQYF
TRBJ2-5 TRBV6-5 13 - TRBD2 TGTGCCAGCGGGGCGGGAGGGCCCAAGACCCAGTACTTC CASGAGGPKTQYF
TRBJ1-2 TRBV28 13 - - TGTGCCAGCAGTTTAGCACAGGGCTATGGCTACACCTTC CASSLAQGYGYTF
TRBJ2-5 TRBV25-1 14 - - TGTGCCAGCAGTGAATATGTGGGCCGGGAGACCCAGTACTTC CASSEYVGRETQYF
TRBJ1-2 TRBV4-1 14 - - TGCGCCAGCAGCCAAGCCCCTAACTCCTATGGCTACACCTTC CASSQAPNSYGYTF
TRBJ2-1 TRBV30 13 once TRBD2 TGTGCCTGGGGACTAGCGGGAGGCAATGAGCAGTTCTTC CAWGLAGGNEQFF
TRBJ2-7 TRBV28 13 - TRBD1 TGTGCCAGCGGGGGCGACAGGGGGGACGAGCAGTACTTC CASGGDRGDEQYF
TRBJ1-1 TRBV29-1 10 - - TGCAGCGTAGGGAGCACTGAAGCTTTCTTT CSVGSTEAFF
TRBJ2-1 TRBV6-2/TRBV6-3 14 - TRBD2 TGTGCCAGCAGTTACCGAACTAGCGGGATAGGGCAGTTCTTC CASSYRTSGIGQFF
TRBJ2-3 TRBV18 15 - - TGTGCCAGCTCACCTAGGGGACTCCAAACAGATACGCAGTATTTT CASSPRGLQTDTQYF
TRBJ2-1 TRBV5-6 13 once - TGTGCCAGCAGCTTGGGGACTCCTAATGAGCAGTTCTTC CASSLGTPNEQFF
TRBJ2-1 TRBV7-2 14 - TRBD2 TGTGCCAGCAGCTTAGTCCGGGAGGTAGATGAGCAGTTCTTC CASSLVREVDEQFF
TRBJ2-7 TRBV4-1 14 few TRBD1 TGCGCCAGCAGACCGGGACAGAGCTCCTACGAGCAGTACTTC CASRPGQSSYEQYF
TRBJ2-1 TRBV9 15 - TRBD2 TGTGCCAGCAGCGTAGCTAGCGGGAACTACAATGAGCAGTTCTTC CASSVASGNYNEQFF
TRBJ2-1 TRBV5-4 15 - TRBD2 TGTGCCAGCAGCTTTACCGGGACTAGTTTGATTGAGCAGTTCTTC CASSFTGTSLIEQFF
TRBJ1-2 TRBV25-1 13 - TRBD1 TGTGCCAGCAGTTGGACAGGGGACTATGGCTACACCTTC CASSWTGDYGYTF
TRBJ1-1 TRBV6-5 15 - - TGTGCCAGCAGTTACGGAGGACCGCTTAACACTGAAGCTTTCTTT CASSYGGPLNTEAFF
TRBJ2-1 TRBV19 14 few TRBD1 TGTGCCAGTAGCGGGACAGGGGAATACAATGAGCAGTTCTTC CASSGTGEYNEQFF
TRBJ1-6 TRBV11-2 14 - - TGTGCCAGCAGCTACGACAGCCTGGGTTCACCCCTCCACTTT CASSYDSLGSPLHF
TRBJ1-4 TRBV24-1 14 - - TGTGCCACCAGTGATACAGGGAGCGGTGAAAAACTGTTTTTT CATSDTGSGEKLFF
TRBJ1-1 TRBV5-1 14 few - TGCGCCAGCAGCTTGGGACTTTGGAGTTCTGAAGCTTTCTTT CASSLGLWSSEAFF
TRBJ2-5 TRBV5-1 12 - - TGCGCCAGCTACCGGGAACAAGAGACCCAGTACTTC CASYREQETQYF
TRBJ2-1 TRBV7-9 15 - TRBD1 TGTGCCAGCAGCCAGGACAGGAATTCCTACAATGAGCAGTTCTTC CASSQDRNSYNEQFF
TRBJ1-1 TRBV10-3 14 once - TGTGCCACATCAACCACAGGGACCGACACTGAAGCTTTCTTT CATSTTGTDTEAFF
TRBJ1-2 TRBV24-1 18 - TRBD1 TGTGCCACCAGTGCCCCCAAACAGGGGGCCGGCACTAACTATGGCTACACCTTC CATSAPKQGAGTNYGYTF
TRBJ1-2 TRBV5-1 13 - - TGCGCCAGCAGCCCCGGACAGAACTATGGCTACACCTTC CASSPGQNYGYTF
TRBJ2-5 TRBV5-1 14 - - TGCGCCAGCAGCCAACAGGGTATGCGGGAGACCCAGTACTTC CASSQQGMRETQYF
TRBJ2-1 TRBV11-2 13 - - TGTGCCAGCTCCGGACTGGGTCGAAATGAGCAGTTCTTC CASSGLGRNEQFF
TRBJ1-2 TRBV15 14 - TRBD1 TGTGCCACCAGCAGAGGCCGGGACAGAGACGGCTACACCTTC CATSRGRDRDGYTF
TRBJ1-3 TRBV3-1/TRBV3-2 14 - TRBD1 TGTGCCAGCAGGTACACAGGGGCTGGAAACACCATATATTTT CASRYTGAGNTIYF
TRBJ2-5 TRBV18 14 - - TGTGCCAGCTCACCACTTGGAACGGAGGAGACCCAGTACTTC CASSPLGTEETQYF
TRBJ2-3 TRBV7-6 11 - - TGTGCCAGCCTTGAAGCTGATACGCAGTATTTT CASLEADTQYF
TRBJ1-1 TRBV27 15 - - TGTGCCAGCAGTTTTTGGGGGGGCGCGATCACTGAAGCTTTCTTT CASSFWGGAITEAFF
TRBJ2-7 TRBV6-2/TRBV6-3 12 - - TGTGCCAGCAGCCGAGGGCCCTACGAGCAGTACTTC CASSRGPYEQYF
TRBJ1-5 TRBV3-1/TRBV3-2 13 once TRBD1 TGTGCCAGCAGCCTTCAGGGGGATCAGCCCCAGCATTTT CASSLQGDQPQHF
TRBJ2-1 TRBV6-5 16 - TRBD1 TGTGCCAGCAGTTACTCGACAGGGCGCAAAGGCAATGAGCAGTTCTTC CASSYSTGRKGNEQFF
TRBJ2-7 TRBV7-9 12 - - TGTGCCAGCAGCTTAGTAGGGGCGGAGCAGTACTTC CASSLVGAEQYF
TRBJ2-1 TRBV5-4 16 - TRBD2 TGTGCCAGCACCAACCGGGCGGGAGGGGTTCATAATGAGCAGTTCTTC CASTNRAGGVHNEQFF
TRBJ1-5 TRBV28 15 - TRBD1 TGTGCCAGCGGCTTTGGGGGACAGGGGGTACAGCCCCAGCATTTT CASGFGGQGVQPQHF